This T cell receptor beta chain came from a study of identical twins. This clonotype showed up many times. As yet, its antigen is unknown. Healthy Caucasians alone served as donors. The germline V gene has CDR1 SGHRS and CDR2 YFSETQ. Trimming removed 4 bases from V and 5 bases from J; junction bases left unmatched: 14. This CDR3 contains 17 residues. The study's findings and limits: With beta out-of-frame sequences, excess sharing by twins was weaker. For zero-insertion analyses, partial confounding could come from invariant MAIT and iNKT cells. Excess low generation probability was seen in twin-shared out-of-frame alpha sequences.

From the 5' RACE reads, TCRdb called clonotypes with MiXCR, one entry per CDR3 protein. The sample consists of 100,000 to 110,000 distinct CDR3 sequences, under 7% of them appearing once. The sequence derives from a woman aged 45 to 65 in good health. Source material: memory T cells sorted from blood. The rearrangement links TRBV5-1 to TRBJ2-1, with TRBD1 matching 8 bases. The CDR3 reads CASSADRGLRRDNEQFF. In DNA, the CDR3 is TGCGCCAGCAGCGCCGACAGGGGTTTGAGGCGGGACAATGAGCAGTTCTTC.